The 14 T cell receptor beta chains in this list originate from one sample, sequenced in a study of Graves' ophthalmopathy and Graves' hyperthyroidism. For repertoire sequencing, the TCR beta CDR3 regions were amplified from RNA transcripts. First-round RT-PCR used HTBI primers; second-round multiplex PCR followed. From the multiplex PCR reads, TCRdb called clonotypes with MiXCR, one entry per CDR3 protein. Among some 410,000 distinct CDR3 sequences listed, under 25% were seen once. The sample was peripheral blood. These receptors all stem from a woman aged 18-30 years with stable Graves' hyperthyroidism.

The chain joins TRBV6-1 to TRBJ2-7, with a tentative D call TRBD1 (5 bases). The V gene lost 4 bases and the J gene lost 5 bases, with 12 bases spanning the gap. The CDR3 is 13 amino acids. Germline V lookup: CDR1 MNHNS, CDR2 SASEGT. The CDR3 DNA is TGTGCCAGCAGTGTCAGGGAATACAACGAGCAGTACTTC. It is translated as CASSVREYNEQYF.

The chain links TRBV30 to TRBJ1-2; 10 positions match TRBD1. This CDR3 spans 15 amino acids. The junction had 6 bases not matched to a gene; V was cut back by 3 bases and J by 2 bases. Germline V CDR1 and CDR2: GTSNPN, SVGIG (reference sequence). The CDR3 spells CAWRGTGEYNYGYTF. In DNA form, the CDR3 reads TGTGCCTGGAGGGGGACAGGGGAGTACAACTATGGCTACACCTTC.

At least ten counts were recorded for this clonotype. The chain combines TRBV28 with TRBJ2-7, with D hard to call. The CDR3 spans 12 residues. The germline V and J ends were trimmed by 5 bases and 5 bases, with 10 bases remaining between them. The germline V gene has CDR1 MDHEN and CDR2 SYDVKM. Here the CDR3 DNA reads TGTGCCAGCAGTCCCCCCAACAACGAGCAGTACTTC. Encoded protein: CASSPPNNEQYF.

This clonotype was counted at least ten times. CDR3 DNA sequence: TGTGCCAGTAGTAAACCCGTTACCTCCGGTGAGACCCAGTACTTC. Its protein product is CASSKPVTSGETQYF. The chain employs TRBV19 and TRBJ2-5; no definite D call. The CDR3 spans 15 residues. CDR1 and CDR2 from the germline V gene are LNHDA and SQIVND (reference sequence). The V gene lost 4 bases and the J gene lost 5 bases, with 17 bases spanning the gap.

This clonotype was seen ten or more times. V is TRBV2 and J is TRBJ2-7; tentative D call: TRBD2 (6 bases). The CDR3 totals 17 residues. V shed 7 bases and J shed 2 bases, with 24 bases lying between them. The germline V gene has CDR1 SNHLY and CDR2 FYNNEI. The CDR3 loop is CASKGVLAGNNPYEQYF. CDR3 DNA: TGTGCCAGCAAAGGTGTCCTCGCGGGAAACAACCCCTACGAGCAGTACTTC.

This clonotype appeared many times. The V gene is TRBV20-1, the J gene TRBJ1-6, with TRBD1 identical over 8 bases. The CDR3 consists of 15 residues. Germline assignment: CDR1 DFQATT and CDR2 SNEGSKA (reference sequence). Trimming at V came to 1 base and at J to 3 bases, leaving 2 bases not matched to a gene. CDR3 coding DNA: TGCAGTGCTAGAGTACAGGGGGACTATAATTCACCCCTCCACTTT. Translation gives CSARVQGDYNSPLHF.

Many counts were recorded for this clonotype. This chain joins TRBV20-1 and TRBJ2-5; tentative D call: TRBD2 (6 bases). CDR1 DFQATT and CDR2 SNEGSKA come from the germline V gene (reference sequence). The CDR3 is made up of 14 amino acids. V was cut by 2 bases and J by 5 bases, with 15 bases left in between. The CDR3 loop is CSARTGRRLETQYF. As DNA, the CDR3 is TGCAGTGCTAGAACGGGGAGGCGGCTCGAGACCCAGTACTTC.

The J gene is TRBJ1-2, the V gene TRBV29-1, with TRBD1 as a possible D gene (5 bases). CDR1 and CDR2 from the germline V gene are SQVTM and ANQGSEA. The CDR3 consists of 13 residues. Trimming removed 4 bases from V and 2 bases from J, with 11 bases in between. The CDR3 DNA sequence: TGCAGCGTTGTGGGACCGAAAAACTATGGCTACACCTTC. It translates to CSVVGPKNYGYTF. Combining the CDR3 with reference TRBV29-1 and TRBJ1-2 gives the whole variable domain SAVISQKPSRDICQRGTSLTIQCQVDSQVTMMFWYRQQPGQSLTLIATANQGSEATYESGFVIDKFPISRPNLTFSTLTVSNMSPEDSSIYLCSVVGPKNYGYTFGSGTRLTVV.

The chain employs TRBV29-1 and TRBJ1-1; TRBD1 might be the D (6 bases). Germline CDR1 reads SQVTM; CDR2 reads ANQGSEA. V was clipped by 3 bases and J by 4 bases, with 12 bases between them. This CDR3 is built from 13 residues. CDR3 in amino acids: CSVEFQGRTEAFF. The CDR3 region has the DNA TGCAGCGTTGAGTTCCAGGGGCGCACTGAAGCTTTCTTT.

The table lists this clonotype with many counts. The chain links TRBV2 to TRBJ1-1; D perhaps matches TRBD1 (5 bases). V lost 7 bases and J 4 bases, leaving 22 bases between the germline ends. CDR3 length equals 16 residues. Germline lookup yields CDR1 SNHLY and CDR2 FYNNEI. CDR3 loop: CASTEHPPDKVTEAFF. Here the CDR3 DNA reads TGTGCCAGCACCGAACACCCCCCGGACAAAGTCACTGAAGCTTTCTTT.

This clonotype has at least ten counts. V and J are TRBV9 and TRBJ2-7, with D maybe TRBD2 (6 bases). V was trimmed by 0 bases and J by 2 bases, leaving 9 bases between them. CDR3 length: 14 residues. In germline, CDR1 is SGDLS, CDR2 YYNGEE. The CDR3 loop reads CASSVEEGTYEQYF. The CDR3 DNA reads TGTGCCAGCAGCGTAGAGGAGGGAACCTACGAGCAGTACTTC.

This clonotype was found many times. The gene calls are TRBV24-1 and TRBJ2-2, with TRBD2 matching over 7 bases. V shed 12 bases and J 0 bases; nucleotides not matched to a gene: 12. The CDR3 is 16 residues long. Germline values: CDR1 KGHDR, CDR2 SFDVKD. The CDR3 coding sequence is TGTGCCTCATCTTCCAGCGGGACTTCGAACACCGGGGAGCTGTTTTTT. This gives the protein CASSSSGTSNTGELFF.

This clonotype was detected only a few times. The V gene is TRBV5-6, the J gene TRBJ1-1, with 7 bases fitting TRBD1. Germline V CDR1 and CDR2: SGHDT, YYEEEE. The CDR3 has 17 amino acids. Trimming removed 5 bases from V and 0 bases from J; junction bases left unmatched: 13. The CDR3 region is CASSSGTANFMNTEAFF. CDR3 DNA: TGTGCCAGCAGTTCCGGGACAGCGAATTTCATGAACACTGAAGCTTTCTTT.

This clonotype was observed at least ten times. This rearrangement joins TRBV6-5 to TRBJ2-7, with unresolved D. The CDR3 has 11 amino acids. Deletions cut 0 bases from V and 6 bases from J, with 3 bases between. Germline V lookup: CDR1 MNHEY, CDR2 SVGAGI. This CDR3 reads CASSYSSEQYF. CDR3 nucleotides: TGTGCCAGCAGTTACTCAAGCGAGCAGTACTTC.